This T cell receptor (beta chain) came from a study of graft-versus-host responses after intestinal transplantation. Study findings and constraints: Levels of circulating GvH clones at their peak were associated with early post-transplant HvG declines. Allograft graft-versus-host to host-versus-graft clonal ratios ran high in patients with graft-donor T cell macrochimerism.

Germline CDR1 and CDR2: MNHEY and SVGAGI. The CDR3 length is 12 residues. The ends were cut back, 6 bases at V and 7 bases at J, with 12 bases in the middle. Sequencing was performed with immunoSEQ multiplex PCR; in TCRdb, only in-frame clones are kept and a portion is missing. The repertoire has some 82,000 clones, roughly 84% of them found once; the top ten carry roughly 7.3%. As concerns this clone: The antigen is undetermined.

The V gene is TRBV6-5, the J gene TRBJ1-1; D is unclear. This specimen consisted of unstimulated CD8+ T cells sorted from spleen or lymph node cells, obtained before transplant. This receptor was obtained from a human donor who was the organ donor for an intestinal transplant. The CDR3 nucleotides read TGTGCCAGCAGCCGTCACCGGGGTGAAGCTTTCTTT. Encoded protein: CASSRHRGEAFF.